The count of the clone carrying this T cell receptor beta chain is one. Antigen unknown. This record belongs to a study of shared clonotypes between healthy human individuals. Study-wide results and limits: Relative to clonotypes present in all four donors, those not shared had lower generation probabilities.

V lost 5 bases and J lost 0, with 11 bases in between. CDR1 MNHEY and CDR2 SVGAGI come from the germline V gene. The CDR3 is made up of 14 amino acids. The data were produced by immunoSEQ multiplex PCR, yet TCRdb's version contains in-frame clones alone and is incomplete. Of about 2.4 million clones detected, approximately 94% appear once; the ten largest clones hold approximately 0.35%. This chain links TRBV6-5 with TRBJ2-7; D unclear. Sequenced: naive CD4+ T cells from PBMCs. Subset noted: CD45RA+ positively selected. The clonotype comes from a man in his late teens or twenties in good health. Some clones in this sample may be carry-over from other donors' samples. DNA of the CDR3: TGTGCCAGCAGTCTACAGACACGCTCCTACGAGCAGTACTTC. This encodes CASSLQTRSYEQYF.